One sample yielded the 10 T cell receptor beta chains listed below, sequenced in a study of shared clonotypes between healthy human individuals. Using immunoSEQ multiplex PCR, the repertoire was profiled, and TCRdb retains in-frame clones only, with some absent. The data contain about 820,000 clones, around 93% of them singletons. CD45RO-negative cells were positively selected for CCR7, leaving out terminally differentiated effector memory CD45RA+ cells. The sequencing input was naive CD8+ T cells sorted from blood. These TCRs come from a man younger than 45 in good health.

The chain recombines TRBV11-2 with TRBJ2-7; D gene ambiguous. The CDR3 length is 11 residues. CDR1 is SGHAT and CDR2 is FQNNGV in the germline V gene. V was clipped by 8 bases and J by 12 bases, with 17 bases between them. This CDR3 reads CASRTRAMMYF. DNA for the CDR3: TGTGCCAGCCGTACAAGGGCAATGATGTACTTC.

The genes are TRBV21-1 and TRBJ2-1; TRBD2 was called by the table and not checked on the DNA. TRBV21-1 is given as a pseudogene. The CDR3 covers 18 residues. Written as DNA, the CDR3 is TGTGCCAGCAGCACTAGCGGGAGGTTGTGGAGCTCCTACAATGAGCAGTTCTTC. Translation gives CASSTSGRLWSSYNEQFF.

The J gene is TRBJ2-1, the V gene TRBV28; maybe TRBD1 (5 bases). This CDR3 is 13 amino acids long. CDR1 MDHEN and CDR2 SYDVKM come from the germline V gene. V lost 5 bases and J 10 bases, leaving 15 bases between the germline ends. For the CDR3, the DNA is TGTGCCAGCAGTCGGTCTGGGGCCGGGGAGCAGTTCTTC. This translates into CASSRSGAGEQFF.

The CDR3 DNA is TGTGCCAGCAGCCAAGCCCCTAGAGTTCCCTCCTACCTAACCACTGAAGCTTTCTTT. Translation: CASSQAPRVPSYLTTEAFF. V is TRBV14 and J is TRBJ1-1; D uncertain. Deletions cut 1 base from V and 4 bases from J, with 25 bases between. The CDR3 covers 19 residues. Germline loops: CDR1 SGHDN, CDR2 FVKESK.

V is TRBV19 and J is TRBJ2-7; possible D gene TRBD1, 5 bases. This CDR3 is built from 13 residues. V dropped 5 bases and J dropped 1 base, with 9 bases sitting between them. The germline gives CDR1 LNHDA, CDR2 SQIVND (reference sequence). The CDR3 reads CASSAPGSYEQYF. The DNA of the CDR3 is TGTGCCAGTAGTGCGCCAGGGTCCTACGAGCAGTACTTC.

In DNA, the CDR3 is TGTGCCAGCAGCCCGGGACTAGCGGGAGGATACGAGCAGTACTTC. Amino acids: CASSPGLAGGYEQYF. V and J are TRBV5-6 and TRBJ2-7, with 15 bases fitting TRBD2. This CDR3 has 15 residues. The V segment lost 4 bases and the J segment 4 bases; nucleotides outside the gene matches: 3. Germline V gene lookup returns CDR1 SGHDT and CDR2 YYEEEE.

CDR3 DNA sequence: TGCAGCGTTGAACTTAACGGGTTCGGTGAGCAGTTCTTC. Translating gives CSVELNGFGEQFF. The rearrangement uses TRBV29-1 and TRBJ2-1; D is ambiguous. Trimming stripped 2 bases from V and 9 bases from J, with 14 bases between. Germline V gives CDR1 SQVTM, CDR2 ANQGSEA. CDR3 length equals 13 residues.

V is TRBV16 and J is TRBJ2-5, with 8 bases lining up with TRBD2. CDR1 and CDR2 from the germline V gene are KGHSY and FQNENV. The CDR3 runs 16 residues. J gave up 5 bases and V 4 bases, and 12 bases lay outside the gene matches. The CDR3 bases are TGTGCCAGCAGCCCAAAAAGAGCGGGAGTCGGGGAGACCCAGTACTTC. It yields the protein CASSPKRAGVGETQYF.

The chain recombines TRBV6-1 with TRBJ2-7; weak D call: TRBD2 (7 bases). The CDR3 is made up of 10 amino acids. CDR1 and CDR2 (germline): MNHNS, SASEGT. Trimming left V 7 bases short and J 11 bases short, with 12 bases between. CDR3 nucleotide sequence: TGTGCCAGCACCGAGGGGGGGAAGTACTTC. Translated, it gives CASTEGGKYF.

The CDR3 region is CASSRLGGEAFF. CDR3 nucleotide sequence: TGTGCCAGCAGCAGGTTGGGGGGTGAAGCTTTCTTT. The V call is TRBV9, the J call TRBJ1-1, with a tentative D call TRBD1 (5 bases). The CDR3 totals 12 residues. CDR1 is SGDLS and CDR2 is YYNGEE in the germline V gene. Trimming took off 4 bases at V and 7 bases at J, with 11 bases between the two ends. Full variable domain (outside the CDR3, taken from reference TRBV9 and TRBJ1-1): DSGVTQTPKHLITATGQRVTLRCSPRSGDLSVYWYQQSLDQGLQFLIQYYNGEERAKGNILERFSAQQFPDLHSELNLSSLELGDSALYFCASSRLGGEAFFGQGTRLTVV.